This TCR beta chain was obtained from a study of blood T cell repertoires in COVID-19. The wider study: Specimens from acute and convalescent COVID-19 originated in the United States, Italy and Spain. From T cells, B-cell-depleted T cells, or PBMCs came the material, which was cDNA or gDNA.

This clone was observed a single time. As handled by the study authors: Reference gene primer amplification yielded estimated nucleated cell counts. Some clones are missing from TCRdb's copy, which holds only in-frame ones; the method was immunoSEQ multiplex PCR. V, J and clone size reflect that table, while D and trimming were determined from the DNA. The sample has 55,000 or so clones; roughly 85% are singletons. Germline CDR1 reads LGHDT; CDR2 reads YNNKEL (reference sequence). The CDR3 is made up of 16 amino acids. J gave up 8 bases and V 4 bases, and 13 bases lay outside the gene matches. The sequence derives from a human donor in a cohort sampled during active COVID-19. Sequenced: peripheral blood. The chain recombines TRBV3-1 (or the pseudogene TRBV3-2) with TRBJ1-2; 10 bases map to TRBD1. The CDR3 nucleotides are TGTGCCAGCAGCCTGGGCGGGACAGGGGTGTTCGGCGGCTACACCTTC. The encoded protein is CASSLGGTGVFGGYTF.